One sample yielded the 23 T cell receptor beta chains listed below, sequenced in a study of cytomegalovirus exposure and HLA in healthy donors. Primers for the PCR totalled 60 Vbeta and 13 Jbeta. Profiled with immunoSEQ multiplex PCR; TCRdb holds only in-frame clones, not every one. The table shows about 160,000 clones, with almost 80% occurring only once. Sequenced: PBMCs. Receptors originate from a woman aged 45-65 years in good health and CMV-seropositive.

This chain links TRBV7-9 with TRBJ1-1, with D maybe TRBD1 (5 bases). CDR1 SEHNR and CDR2 FQNEAQ come from the germline V gene (reference sequence). The ends were cut back, 7 bases at V and 10 bases at J, with 16 bases in the middle. This CDR3 comprises 12 residues. CDR3 nucleotides: TGTGCCAGCACCTCGGTTTGGGGGGGAGCTTTCTTT. Translation gives CASTSVWGGAFF.

This clone was recorded a few times. The chain couples TRBV7-2 to TRBJ1-2; D unclear. In germline, CDR1 is SGHTA, CDR2 FQGNSA. The length of the CDR3 is 13 residues. Trimming removed 1 base from V and 4 bases from J, with 7 bases in between. The CDR3 is CASSLGTSYGYTF. The DNA for the CDR3 is TGTGCCAGCAGCTTAGGCACTTCCTATGGCTACACCTTC. Together with reference TRBV7-2 and TRBJ1-2, the CDR3 gives the full variable domain: GAGVSQSPSNKVTEKGKDVELRCDPISGHTALYWYRQSLGQGLEFLIYFQGNSAPDKSGLPSDRFSAERTGGSVSTLTIQRTQQEDSAVYLCASSLGTSYGYTFGSGTRLTVV.

This rearrangement joins TRBV18 to TRBJ1-2; 8 nucleotides line up with TRBD1. The junction had 5 bases not matched to a gene; V was cut back by 5 bases and J by 0 bases. The CDR3 is made up of 15 amino acids. Germline V gene data show CDR1 as KGHSH and CDR2 as LQKENI. The CDR3 DNA sequence: TGTGCCAGCTCAGCTTCGACAGGGGCTAACTATGGCTACACCTTC. It encodes CASSASTGANYGYTF.

V usage is TRBV28 and J usage is TRBJ2-7; TRBD1 matches 7 bases. The CDR3 has 16 amino acids. V was pared by 5 bases and J by 4 bases, with 14 bases of the junction left unmatched. In germline, CDR1 is MDHEN, CDR2 SYDVKM. The CDR3 loop reads CASSVTGTAPSYEQYF. CDR3 sequence (DNA): TGTGCCAGCAGTGTAACCGGGACAGCACCCTCATACGAGCAGTACTTC. The full variable domain, completed using reference TRBV28 and TRBJ2-7, is DVKVTQSSRYLVKRTGEKVFLECVQDMDHENMFWYRQDPGLGLRLIYFSYDVKMKEKGDIPEGYSVSREKKERFSLILESASTNQTSMYLCASSVTGTAPSYEQYFGPGTRLTVT.

The chain recombines TRBV18 with TRBJ2-7, with 9 bases aligning to TRBD2. With V trimmed by 0 bases and J by 1 base, 1 base remained unmatched. The CDR3 length is 15 residues. Germline CDR1 reads KGHSH; CDR2 reads LQKENI. The CDR3 region has the DNA TGTGCCAGCTCACCACCTAGCGGGAGATCCTACGAGCAGTACTTC. Protein sequence: CASSPPSGRSYEQYF.

The chain links TRBV15 to TRBJ1-5, with TRBD1 matching over 7 bases. V was clipped by 3 bases and J by 4 bases; unmatched bases: 9. CDR1 and CDR2 (germline): LNHNV, YYDKDF (reference sequence). The CDR3 length is 16 residues. The CDR3 loop is CATSSAGGSWNQPQHF. The CDR3 bases are TGTGCCACCAGCAGTGCAGGGGGGAGCTGGAATCAGCCCCAGCATTTT.

V and J are TRBV5-6 and TRBJ1-2; no clear D gene. The CDR3 sequence is 12 residues long. With 0 bases removed from V and 6 bases from J, the gap between germline ends came to 6 bases. Germline assignment: CDR1 SGHDT and CDR2 YYEEEE. CDR3 DNA sequence: TGTGCCAGCAGCTTGGGACTGGATGGCTACACCTTC. Translated: CASSLGLDGYTF.

This clone was seen more than once but under ten times. The chain has TRBV15 and TRBJ2-3; 7 bases match TRBD1. CDR1 is LNHNV and CDR2 is YYDKDF in the germline V gene (reference sequence). V shed 5 bases, J shed 5 bases, and the junction held 10 bases outside the gene matches. The CDR3 has 15 amino acids. The chain's CDR3 is CATSSLTQGVDTQYF. CDR3 nucleotides: TGTGCCACCAGCTCTCTAACCCAGGGGGTAGATACGCAGTATTTT.

This chain joins TRBV7-2 and TRBJ1-5; perhaps TRBD1 as D (5 bases). This CDR3 contains 15 residues. V lost 2 bases and J 3 bases, leaving 11 bases between the germline ends. Germline V lookup: CDR1 SGHTA, CDR2 FQGNSA. The CDR3 sequence: CASSLNRQTNQPQHF. The CDR3 nucleotides read TGTGCCAGCAGCTTAAACCGACAGACCAATCAGCCCCAGCATTTT.

The chain recombines TRBV4-3 with TRBJ1-1; 7 bases map to TRBD1. CDR1 is LGHNA and CDR2 is YSLEER in the germline V gene. Germline trimming cut 4 bases from V and 2 bases from J; bases unmatched to any gene: 7. There are 15 residues in the CDR3. The CDR3 region has the DNA TGCGCCAGCAGCCGAGATAGACAGGGCAACACTGAAGCTTTCTTT. This gives the protein CASSRDRQGNTEAFF.

The chain carries TRBV6-5 and TRBJ2-7; D might be TRBD1 (6 bases). CDR1 and CDR2 from the germline V gene are MNHEY and SVGAGI. V shed 7 bases and J shed 6 bases, with 19 bases lying between them. CDR3 length: 14 amino acids. The CDR3 here is CASNLQGTRLEQYF. CDR3 in DNA: TGTGCCAGCAACTTACAGGGAACGAGACTCGAGCAGTACTTC.

Of note for this clone: Additional DNA sequences in this sample encode the identical CDR3. The chain employs TRBV9 and TRBJ1-5; TRBD1 aligns across 8 bases. The germline V gene has CDR1 SGDLS and CDR2 YYNGEE. Trimming cost V 0 bases and J 4 bases; bases outside gene matches: 3. CDR3 length equals 15 residues. Here the CDR3 DNA reads TGTGCCAGCAGCGTAGGACAGGGGACGAATCAGCCCCAGCATTTT. Its translation is CASSVGQGTNQPQHF.

This chain connects TRBV19 to TRBJ1-5; D perhaps matches TRBD1 (5 bases). Trimming stripped 5 bases from V and 1 base from J, with 18 bases between. The length of the CDR3 is 17 residues. Germline assignment: CDR1 LNHDA and CDR2 SQIVND (reference sequence). Here the CDR3 DNA reads TGTGCCAGTAGTCTCCTGATAGGGGATCGGAGCAATCAGCCCCAGCATTTT. Amino acid sequence: CASSLLIGDRSNQPQHF.

The chain recombines TRBV7-6 with TRBJ1-4; possible D gene TRBD1, 5 bases. The V gene's germline CDR1 is SGHVS and CDR2 FNYEAQ. The germline V and J ends were trimmed by 5 bases and 12 bases, with 13 bases remaining between them. This CDR3 contains 12 residues. CDR3 region: CASSPRGGQLFF. CDR3 in DNA: TGTGCCAGCAGCCCGAGGGGAGGGCAACTGTTTTTT.

The chain carries TRBV6-5 and TRBJ1-1, with D perhaps TRBD1 (5 bases). Germline V gives CDR1 MNHEY, CDR2 SVGAGI. CDR3 size: 13 residues. Trimming cost V 7 bases and J 1 base, with 10 bases left between them. The CDR3 is CASTGLQNTEAFF. CDR3 DNA: TGTGCCAGCACGGGACTCCAGAACACTGAAGCTTTCTTT.

The CDR3 here is CASSEGSPGLTEAFF. The CDR3 DNA is TGTGCCAGCAGTGAAGGTAGTCCAGGGCTCACTGAAGCTTTCTTT. The V and J genes are TRBV2 and TRBJ1-1; D might be TRBD1 (5 bases). The germline V gene has CDR1 SNHLY and CDR2 FYNNEI. V lost 1 base, J lost 4 bases, and 13 bases lay in between. This CDR3 is 15 amino acids long.

The rearrangement links TRBV11-2 to TRBJ2-1; 7 bases line up with TRBD1. The CDR3 consists of 14 residues. Trimming took 4 bases from V and 9 from J; bases not matched to a gene: 9. The germline V gene has CDR1 SGHAT and CDR2 FQNNGV. CDR3: CASSSLNRGGEQFF. The CDR3 DNA reads TGTGCCAGCAGCTCGCTAAACAGGGGCGGTGAGCAGTTCTTC.

The V call is TRBV7-9, the J call TRBJ2-3; no clear D. The germline gives CDR1 SEHNR, CDR2 FQNEAQ (reference sequence). This CDR3 is built from 12 residues. The V end was cut by 5 bases, the J end by 4 bases, with 7 bases between. As DNA, the CDR3 is TGTGCCAGCAGCCCCCCATCAGATACGCAGTATTTT. It is translated as CASSPPSDTQYF.

The gene calls are TRBV28 and TRBJ2-7; 7 nucleotides line up with TRBD1. This CDR3 has 16 residues. V gave up 4 bases and J gave up 1 base; unmatched junction bases: 10. CDR1 and CDR2 from the germline V gene are MDHEN and SYDVKM. CDR3 amino acids: CASSSAKTGRSYEQYF. The CDR3, as DNA: TGTGCCAGCAGTTCCGCCAAGACAGGGCGATCCTACGAGCAGTACTTC.

This chain joins TRBV9 and TRBJ2-3; TRBD1 matches at 7 bases. Germline assignment: CDR1 SGDLS and CDR2 YYNGEE. The CDR3 length is 15 residues. The junction had 11 bases not matched to a gene; V was cut back by 6 bases and J by 4 bases. The CDR3 is CASKGWEGGSDTQYF. The CDR3 DNA is TGTGCCAGCAAGGGATGGGAAGGGGGCTCAGATACGCAGTATTTT.

This CDR3 is CASSGSGPRSSYNEQFF. In DNA form, the CDR3 reads TGTGCCAGCAGCGGGAGCGGGCCTAGGAGCTCCTACAATGAGCAGTTCTTC. The genes are TRBV9 and TRBJ2-1; the D gene is possibly TRBD2 (6 bases). Germline V gene lookup returns CDR1 SGDLS and CDR2 YYNGEE. V lost 3 bases and J 0 bases, leaving 16 bases between the germline ends. The length of the CDR3 is 17 residues.

The table lists this clone with a count of one. The gene calls are TRBV19 and TRBJ1-2, with TRBD1 matching over 7 bases. The trim removed 8 bases at V and 5 bases at J, leaving 8 bases unmatched. Germline V gene data show CDR1 as LNHDA and CDR2 as SQIVND (reference sequence). The CDR3 extends over 13 amino acids. In nucleotides, the CDR3 is TGTGCCAGTCGTGGGCAGGGGGTATATGGCTACACCTTC. This gives the protein CASRGQGVYGYTF.

The J gene is TRBJ2-7, the V gene TRBV6-1, with 10 bases aligning to TRBD1. This CDR3 contains 15 residues. The V gene end was trimmed by 4 bases and the J gene end by 0 bases; junction bases not matched to a gene: 3. Looked up from germline, CDR1 is MNHNS and CDR2 is SASEGT. Here the CDR3 reads CASSGWTGGSYEQYF. The CDR3 DNA sequence: TGTGCCAGCAGTGGTTGGACAGGGGGCTCCTACGAGCAGTACTTC.